These 18 T cell receptor beta chains were sequenced from one sample in a study of T cell responses to AZD1222 COVID-19 vaccine. Assay: immunoSEQ multiplex PCR; the TCRdb copy retains only in-frame clones and omits some. The profile shows about 79,000 clones, about 90% of them singletons. The sample in question was peripheral blood, obtained on day 0 of MenACWY control vaccination. Receptor source: an adult in good health.

The J gene is TRBJ2-7, the V gene TRBV6-2 or TRBV6-3, with 8 positions matching TRBD2. The CDR3 has 16 amino acids. Unmatched junction bases numbered 6, after V lost 0 bases and J lost 2 bases. CDR1 is MNHEY, CDR2 SVGEGT, per germline. CDR3 DNA sequence: TGTGCCAGCAGTTACTCGTCGGTAGCGGGGCCCTACGAGCAGTACTTC. It is translated as CASSYSSVAGPYEQYF.

The V gene is TRBV3-1 (or the pseudogene TRBV3-2), the J gene TRBJ1-6; a weak D match, TRBD1 (6 bases). CDR1 LGHDT and CDR2 YNNKEL come from the germline V gene (reference sequence). Trimming took 0 bases from V and 13 from J, leaving 10 bases between them. The CDR3 runs 13 residues. The CDR3 nucleotides read TGTGCCAGCAGCCAAGAGGTTAGGGGGCCCCTCCACTTT. Translation: CASSQEVRGPLHF.

The V call is TRBV5-3, the J call TRBJ2-3; D is ambiguous. TRBV5-3 is placed among ORFs of uncertain function. V lost 1 base, J lost 6 bases, and 15 bases lay in between. The CDR3 has 15 amino acids. The CDR3: CARSLRDIWIDTQYF. Written as DNA, the CDR3 is TGTGCCAGAAGCTTGCGTGACATTTGGATCGATACGCAGTATTTT.

J is TRBJ2-1 and V is TRBV25-1, with TRBD2 matching over 11 bases. This CDR3 is 15 amino acids long. Looked up from germline, CDR1 is MGHDK and CDR2 is SYGVNS. Trimming removed 6 bases from V and 12 bases from J; junction bases left unmatched: 13. Written as DNA, the CDR3 is TGTGCCAGCAGCCCAAAGGGGCGACTAGCGGGAACGCAGTTCTTC. It yields the protein CASSPKGRLAGTQFF.

The rearrangement uses TRBV6-6 and TRBJ2-7; TRBD2 matches 8 bases. The CDR3 totals 14 residues. V dropped 7 bases and J dropped 5; count of bases not matched to a gene: 10. Germline lookup yields CDR1 MNHNY and CDR2 SVGAGI (reference sequence). This CDR3 is CASTAAGVAHEQYF. CDR3 bases: TGTGCCAGCACCGCAGCGGGAGTTGCCCACGAGCAGTACTTC.

The DNA of the CDR3 is TGTGCCAGCAGTCCCGGACTGTGGGATGAGCAGTTCTTC. It yields the protein CASSPGLWDEQFF. This chain links TRBV12-3 or TRBV12-4 with TRBJ2-1, with D possibly being TRBD2 (5 bases). This CDR3 has 13 amino acids. The V and J ends lost 5 bases and 8 bases respectively, with 13 bases between them.

The chain couples TRBV24-1 to TRBJ2-3; 7 bases align to TRBD1. The CDR3 totals 14 residues. Germline lookup yields CDR1 KGHDR and CDR2 SFDVKD. Losses at the gene ends were 7 bases for V and 0 bases for J; bases not matched to a gene: 3. Here the CDR3 DNA reads TGTGCCACCAGCCGGACAGGAAGCACAGATACGCAGTATTTT. Translating it yields CATSRTGSTDTQYF.

The chain couples TRBV10-3 to TRBJ1-1; weak D call: TRBD1 (5 bases). V shed 6 bases and J shed 1 base, with 12 bases lying between them. The CDR3 covers 14 residues. The V gene's germline CDR1 is ENHRY and CDR2 SYGVKD. The CDR3 spells CAISSGTENTEAFF. The CDR3 DNA sequence: TGTGCCATCAGCTCCGGGACCGAGAACACTGAAGCTTTCTTT.

This clone counts as medium-sized. J is TRBJ2-7 and V is TRBV10-3; TRBD2 aligns across 9 bases. This CDR3 has 16 residues. The V gene's germline CDR1 is ENHRY and CDR2 SYGVKD. V gave up 2 bases and J gave up 4 bases; unmatched junction bases: 9. The DNA of the CDR3 is TGTGCCATCAGTGAGCTCGCCGGACTAGCGCATTACGAGCAGTACTTC. It codes for CAISELAGLAHYEQYF.

This clone was found once. The genes are TRBV7-2 and TRBJ1-4; 10 bases align to TRBD1. Germline-derived CDR1 and CDR2 are SGHTA and FQGNSA. The CDR3 is 16 residues long. J lost 0 bases, V lost 5 bases, and 3 bases had no gene match. The CDR3 loop reads CASSTGTGATNEKLFF. CDR3 coding DNA: TGTGCCAGCAGCACAGGGACAGGGGCAACTAATGAAAAACTGTTTTTT.

This chain uses TRBV7-8 with TRBJ1-2; no clear D. CDR1 SGHVS and CDR2 FQNEAQ come from the germline V gene. The length of the CDR3 is 14 residues. Trimming stripped 1 base from V and 3 bases from J, with 9 bases between. CDR3 in amino acids: CASSLDQEYYGYTF. The DNA for the CDR3 is TGTGCCAGCAGCTTAGACCAGGAGTACTATGGCTACACCTTC.

This clone was recorded only once. The chain links TRBV21-1 to TRBJ1-5; the table's D gene call, TRBD1, was not cross checked with the DNA. TRBV21-1 is reported as a pseudogene. This CDR3 is 16 amino acids long. In nucleotides, the CDR3 is TGTGCCAGCAGCAAACACGGACAGGGGCGAGATCAGCCCCAGCATTTT. It translates to CASSKHGQGRDQPQHF.

This chain joins TRBV21-1 and TRBJ2-1; no DNA check was done on the table's D call, TRBD1. TRBV21-1 constitutes a pseudogene. The CDR3 runs 20 residues. The CDR3 sequence: CASSKGTGRPRGSSYNEQFF. In DNA form, the CDR3 reads TGTGCCAGCAGCAAAGGGACAGGGCGGCCTCGCGGGAGTTCCTACAATGAGCAGTTCTTC.

CDR3 amino acids: CASSPPRSRGYTF. The DNA of the CDR3 is TGTGCCAGCAGTCCACCCCGGTCGAGAGGCTACACCTTC. The V gene is TRBV28, the J gene TRBJ1-2; D is unclear. The CDR3 loop spans 13 amino acids. Trimming stripped 5 bases from V and 8 bases from J, with 15 bases between. Germline assignment: CDR1 MDHEN and CDR2 SYDVKM.

J is TRBJ2-1 and V is TRBV7-3, with D possibly matching TRBD1 (7 bases). This CDR3 is 13 amino acids long. Trimming cost V 4 bases and J 9 bases, with 13 bases left between them. The V gene's germline CDR1 is SGHTA and CDR2 FQGTGA. CDR3 region: CASSSAGGTEQFF. The CDR3 DNA reads as TGTGCCAGCAGCTCCGCAGGGGGGACTGAGCAGTTCTTC.

The rearrangement joins TRBV27 to TRBJ1-2; 9 positions agree with TRBD1. Germline V gives CDR1 MNHEY, CDR2 SMNVEV (reference sequence). V dropped 0 bases and J dropped 4; count of bases not matched to a gene: 3. CDR3 size: 15 residues. This CDR3 reads CASSLSTGGGYGYTF. The CDR3 coding sequence is TGTGCCAGCAGTTTATCAACAGGGGGCGGCTATGGCTACACCTTC.

This CDR3 reads CASSSRQGIADTQYF. Here the CDR3 DNA reads TGTGCCAGCAGCTCCCGACAGGGGATCGCAGATACGCAGTATTTT. V is TRBV7-9 and J is TRBJ2-3, with TRBD1 matching 8 bases. The trim removed 4 bases at V and 4 bases at J, leaving 7 bases unmatched. Germline V gene sequence: CDR1 SEHNR, CDR2 FQNEAQ (reference sequence). The CDR3 is made up of 15 amino acids.

This chain connects TRBV6-6 to TRBJ2-1, with D maybe TRBD1 (5 bases). Germline CDR1 and CDR2: MNHNY and SVGAGI (reference sequence). The CDR3 sequence is 15 residues long. The ends were cut back, 2 bases at V and 2 bases at J, with 10 bases in the middle. The CDR3 DNA sequence: TGTGCCAGCAGTTACGGTCAGGGAACCTACAATGAGCAGTTCTTC. This codes for CASSYGQGTYNEQFF.